This TCR beta chain comes out of a study of blood T cell repertoires in COVID-19. Clones were sequenced by immunoSEQ multiplex PCR, and TCRdb holds only the in-frame ones, with some missing. The sample has around 280,000 clones, roughly nine tenths seen once; the top ten hold about 6%. J gave up 2 bases and V 6 bases, and 10 bases lay outside the gene matches. In germline, CDR1 is LNHDA, CDR2 SQIVND (reference sequence). This CDR3 comprises 15 residues. The study recruited people aged 18 to 89 years across under 25 US areas. The sequenced material came from PBMCs or T cells enriched from blood (not recorded which). This TCR came from a middle-aged woman who had recovered from COVID-19. V usage is TRBV19 and J usage is TRBJ2-7; 7 bases align to TRBD2. CDR3 loop: CASSDIAGGTYEQYF. The DNA for the CDR3 is TGTGCCAGTAGCGATATAGCGGGCGGAACCTACGAGCAGTACTTC.